The 26 T cell receptor beta chains presented below share a single source sample, sequenced in a study of cytomegalovirus exposure and HLA in healthy donors. Both 60 Vbeta primers and 13 Jbeta primers went into the PCR. Measured with immunoSEQ multiplex PCR; TCRdb has only the in-frame clones, and not every one. The sample lists 130,000 to 150,000 clones, roughly 76% occurring once. Sample: PBMCs. These receptors were taken from a woman in her twenties or thirties in good health and CMV-seronegative.

This rearrangement joins TRBV6-5 to TRBJ1-1; 7 bases map to TRBD1. J was trimmed by 8 bases and V by 2 bases; bases with no gene match: 11. Germline assignment: CDR1 MNHEY and CDR2 SVGAGI. The CDR3 spans 15 residues. Here the CDR3 reads CASSYGRDRESEAFF. CDR3 DNA: TGTGCCAGCAGTTACGGCCGGGACAGAGAAAGCGAAGCTTTCTTT.

This sequence joins TRBV30 and TRBJ1-2; 7 nucleotides line up with TRBD1. This CDR3 spans 14 amino acids. V lost 5 bases, J lost 0 bases, and 6 bases stayed unmatched. In germline, CDR1 is GTSNPN, CDR2 SVGIG (reference sequence). The CDR3 nucleotides read TGTGCCTGGGTCGACAGGGCGGCTAACTATGGCTACACCTTC. Translation: CAWVDRAANYGYTF.

The chain joins TRBV2 to TRBJ2-7, with a weak D call TRBD2 (6 bases). Germline CDR1 reads SNHLY; CDR2 reads FYNNEI. V lost 4 bases and J 2 bases, leaving 15 bases between the germline ends. The length of the CDR3 is 15 residues. CDR3 sequence: CASSVGGSPPYEQYF. CDR3 nucleotide sequence: TGTGCCAGCAGTGTAGGAGGGAGTCCCCCCTACGAGCAGTACTTC.

This rearrangement joins TRBV7-9 to TRBJ1-1; tentatively, D is TRBD1 (5 bases). The germline V gene has CDR1 SEHNR and CDR2 FQNEAQ (reference sequence). The CDR3 totals 15 residues. V was cut by 4 bases and J by 4 bases, with 16 bases left in between. The CDR3 DNA follows: TGTGCCAGCAGCTCGGCAGGGAGGCAATTCACTGAAGCTTTCTTT. It codes for CASSSAGRQFTEAFF.

This clone was detected once. J is TRBJ1-2 and V is TRBV7-2; 8 bases line up with TRBD1. The germline CDR1 and CDR2 sequences are SGHTA and FQGNSA. The V segment lost 6 bases and the J segment 4 bases; nucleotides outside the gene matches: 7. This CDR3 contains 14 residues. CDR3 sequence: CASRLTGGSYGYTF. The CDR3, as DNA: TGTGCCAGCAGGCTCACAGGGGGTTCCTATGGCTACACCTTC. Full variable domain (rest looked up from reference TRBV7-2 and TRBJ1-2): GAGVSQSPSNKVTEKGKDVELRCDPISGHTALYWYRQSLGQGLEFLIYFQGNSAPDKSGLPSDRFSAERTGGSVSTLTIQRTQQEDSAVYLCASRLTGGSYGYTFGSGTRLTVV.

This rearrangement joins TRBV28 to TRBJ1-4, with D unclear. Trimming cost V 1 base and J 0 bases, with 6 bases left between them. Germline V gives CDR1 MDHEN, CDR2 SYDVKM. The CDR3 runs 15 residues. For the CDR3, the DNA is TGTGCCAGCAGTTTATCCGGGGCAACTAATGAAAAACTGTTTTTT. Its protein is CASSLSGATNEKLFF.

This clone has just a few counts. V is TRBV5-1 and J is TRBJ2-7; 10 bases match TRBD1. CDR1 SGHRS and CDR2 YFSETQ come from the germline V gene. Trimming cost V 4 bases and J 4 bases; bases outside gene matches: 5. The CDR3 contains 14 residues. The CDR3 spells CASSPRDRGYEQYF. The CDR3 DNA sequence: TGCGCCAGCAGCCCTAGGGACAGGGGTTACGAGCAGTACTTC.

The chain joins TRBV7-6 to TRBJ2-1; the match to TRBD1 covers 8 bases. The CDR3 is made up of 16 amino acids. Germline V gene data show CDR1 as SGHVS and CDR2 as FNYEAQ. V was clipped by 0 bases and J by 8 bases; unmatched bases: 9. The CDR3 DNA is TGTGCCAGCAGCTTAGCTTACGAGACAGGGGTTGATGAGCAGTTCTTC. Protein: CASSLAYETGVDEQFF.

The chain combines TRBV28 with TRBJ1-5, with 7 bases aligning to TRBD1. The CDR3 sequence is 15 residues long. V dropped 10 bases and J dropped 3; count of bases not matched to a gene: 12. The germline gives CDR1 MDHEN, CDR2 SYDVKM. CDR3 sequence: CATSTRDRLNQPQHF. For the CDR3, the DNA is TGTGCCACCTCTACCCGGGACAGACTCAATCAGCCCCAGCATTTT.

The J gene is TRBJ1-5, the V gene TRBV10-1, with unresolved D. Trimming took off 6 bases at V and 2 bases at J, with 8 bases between the two ends. Germline V gene lookup returns CDR1 WNHNN and CDR2 SYGVQD (reference sequence). CDR3 length equals 13 residues. This chain's CDR3 is CASSSAGNQPQHF. CDR3 nucleotides: TGCGCCAGCAGCTCTGCGGGCAATCAGCCCCAGCATTTT.

The count of this clone is one. The genes are TRBV7-9 and TRBJ2-5; D perhaps matches TRBD1 (5 bases). From germline, CDR1 is SEHNR and CDR2 FQNEAQ (reference sequence). Trimming left V 1 base short and J 7 bases short, with 22 bases between. The CDR3 consists of 17 residues. Written as DNA, the CDR3 is TGTGCCAGCAGCTTAGATGGGGCAGCCTCGAAATATTCGACCCAGTACTTC. This encodes CASSLDGAASKYSTQYF.

This rearrangement joins TRBV5-1 to TRBJ2-1; 7 nucleotides agree with TRBD2. CDR3 length equals 15 residues. Trimming cost V 4 bases and J 7 bases; bases outside gene matches: 11. Germline CDR1 and CDR2: SGHRS and YFSETQ. The CDR3 loop reads CASSQSGAAGNEQFF. The DNA of the CDR3 is TGCGCCAGCAGCCAAAGCGGGGCCGCGGGGAATGAGCAGTTCTTC.

This chain uses TRBV27 with TRBJ1-2; 8 bases are shared with TRBD1. Trimming cost V 5 bases and J 0 bases; bases outside gene matches: 5. Germline V gene sequence: CDR1 MNHEY, CDR2 SMNVEV (reference sequence). The CDR3 length is 15 residues. This CDR3 reads CASSGDRSSNYGYTF. The CDR3 nucleotides are TGTGCCAGCAGTGGGGACAGGTCCTCTAACTATGGCTACACCTTC.

The rearrangement joins TRBV10-2 to TRBJ2-7, with D possibly TRBD1 on 6 matching bases. The ends were cut back, 2 bases at V and 4 bases at J, with 15 bases in the middle. The length of the CDR3 is 15 residues. Germline V CDR1 and CDR2: WSHSY, SAAADI. The CDR3 is CASSEPLWGPYEQYF. For the CDR3, the DNA is TGCGCCAGCAGTGAGCCGTTGTGGGGGCCGTACGAGCAGTACTTC.

With regard to this clone: One end of the junction is discordant with germline, which a read error may explain. The chain joins TRBV7-9 to TRBJ1-1, with D possibly matching TRBD1 (6 bases). Germline CDR1 SEHNR, CDR2 FQNEAQ (reference sequence). The CDR3 sequence is 13 residues long. CDR3 nucleotide sequence: TGTTCCAGCAGCTTAACAGGGTCCACTGAAGCTTTCTTT. Translated: CSSSLTGSTEAFF.

The chain is built from TRBV19 and TRBJ2-1; 7 positions agree with TRBD1. The CDR3 has 12 residues. The V gene's germline CDR1 is LNHDA and CDR2 SQIVND (reference sequence). V shed 5 bases and J 8 bases; nucleotides not matched to a gene: 3. The CDR3 reads CASSWQGDEQFF. The CDR3 DNA is TGTGCCAGTAGTTGGCAGGGGGATGAGCAGTTCTTC.

The chain recombines TRBV28 with TRBJ2-1, with TRBD2 identical over 10 bases. This CDR3 is 20 amino acids long. CDR1 is MDHEN, CDR2 SYDVKM, per germline. Losses at the gene ends were 3 bases for V and 5 bases for J; bases not matched to a gene: 19. In DNA, the CDR3 is TGTGCCAGCAGTTTTCCCAGGTGGTGGCCAGCGGGAGGGCGTCACAATGAGCAGTTCTTC. It encodes CASSFPRWWPAGGRHNEQFF.

V usage is TRBV29-1 and J usage is TRBJ2-3; 9 bases match TRBD1. CDR1 and CDR2 (germline): SQVTM, ANQGSEA. With 7 bases clipped from V and 2 bases from J, the junction kept 4 bases outside the gene matches. The CDR3 runs to 13 residues. The CDR3 DNA reads as TGCAGCGCCCGGGACAGGGTCACAGATACGCAGTATTTT. Protein sequence: CSARDRVTDTQYF.

This clone has a handful of counts. The chain carries TRBV2 and TRBJ1-4; 9 bases map to TRBD1. The CDR3 covers 15 residues. Germline lookup yields CDR1 SNHLY and CDR2 FYNNEI. Trimming removed 5 bases from V and 7 bases from J; junction bases left unmatched: 8. CDR3 residues: CASSPTGGAGEKLFF. CDR3 sequence (DNA): TGTGCCAGCAGTCCTACAGGGGGCGCGGGTGAAAAACTGTTTTTT.

V usage is TRBV6-6 and J usage is TRBJ2-7; 8 nucleotides match TRBD2. V was clipped by 6 bases and J by 4 bases; unmatched bases: 11. CDR1 and CDR2 from the germline V gene are MNHNY and SVGAGI (reference sequence). This CDR3 contains 15 residues. The CDR3 sequence: CASRGGSSGRYEQYF. The CDR3 nucleotides read TGTGCCAGCAGGGGGGGGTCCAGCGGGAGATACGAGCAGTACTTC.

The rearrangement links TRBV2 to TRBJ2-5; D may be TRBD2 (7 bases). CDR3 size: 15 residues. Germline V CDR1 and CDR2: SNHLY, FYNNEI. CDR3 sequence reads: CAHSASRGGRETQYF. As DNA, the CDR3 is TGTGCTCACAGCGCGTCAAGGGGGGGCCGAGAGACCCAGTACTTC.

The chain employs TRBV18 and TRBJ2-2; 7 positions match TRBD1. This CDR3 region has 16 residues. CDR1 is KGHSH, CDR2 LQKENI, per germline. The V and J ends lost 3 bases and 2 bases, in that order; junction bases with no gene match: 6. CDR3 region: CASSPRTGVNTGELFF. CDR3 nucleotide sequence: TGTGCCAGCTCACCGAGGACAGGAGTAAACACCGGGGAGCTGTTTTTT. Variable domain in full (rest from reference TRBV18 and TRBJ2-2): NAGVMQNPRHLVRRRGQEARLRCSPMKGHSHVYWYRQLPEEGLKFMVYLQKENIIDESGMPKERFSAEFPKEGPSILRIQQVVRGDSAAYFCASSPRTGVNTGELFFGEGSRLTVL.

This clone showed up just a few times. The V gene is TRBV7-3, the J gene TRBJ2-6, with TRBD1 as a possible D gene (6 bases). Germline V gene data show CDR1 as SGHTA and CDR2 as FQGTGA. V was pared by 2 bases and J by 1 base, with 9 bases between. This CDR3 region has 16 residues. The CDR3 region has the DNA TGTGCCAGCAGCTTAGGGACAAAGTCTGGGGCCAACGTCCTGACTTTC. This sequence encodes CASSLGTKSGANVLTF.

The chain uses TRBV5-1 and TRBJ2-2, with 9 bases identical to TRBD1. V dropped 3 bases and J dropped 4; count of bases not matched to a gene: 10. Germline loops: CDR1 SGHRS, CDR2 YFSETQ. This CDR3 has 17 residues. CDR3 bases: TGCGCCAGCAGCTCGGCCGGGACAGGGTACGGCACCGGGGAGCTGTTTTTT. Amino acids: CASSSAGTGYGTGELFF. Using reference TRBV5-1 and TRBJ2-2 for the parts outside the CDR3, the full variable domain is KAGVTQTPRYLIKTRGQQVTLSCSPISGHRSVSWYQQTPGQGLQFLFEYFSETQRNKGNFPGRFSGRQFSNSRSEMNVSTLELGDSALYLCASSSAGTGYGTGELFFGEGSRLTVL.

This chain uses TRBV2 with TRBJ1-5; 8 positions match TRBD1. Germline lookup yields CDR1 SNHLY and CDR2 FYNNEI. The ends lost 4 bases at V and 2 bases at J; junction bases unmatched: 4. The CDR3 totals 15 residues. The CDR3 is CASSGSGGRNQPQHF. The DNA of the CDR3 is TGTGCCAGCAGTGGCTCAGGGGGCCGCAATCAGCCCCAGCATTTT. The variable domain in full, with the rest retrieved from reference TRBV2 and TRBJ1-5, is EPEVTQTPSHQVTQMGQEVILRCVPISNHLYFYWYRQILGQKVEFLVSFYNNEISEKSEIFDDQFSVERPDGSNFTLKIRSTKLEDSAMYFCASSGSGGRNQPQHFGDGTRLSIL.

V gene TRBV28 combines with J gene TRBJ1-1; D is possibly TRBD1 (6 bases). The CDR3 spans 14 residues. Germline V gene sequence: CDR1 MDHEN, CDR2 SYDVKM. Trimming removed 5 bases at V and 1 base at J, with 11 bases between. The CDR3 region is CASSPGTRNTEAFF. The CDR3, as DNA: TGTGCCAGCAGTCCTGGGACAAGGAACACTGAAGCTTTCTTT. The full variable domain, with the rest looked up from reference TRBV28 and TRBJ1-1, is DVKVTQSSRYLVKRTGEKVFLECVQDMDHENMFWYRQDPGLGLRLIYFSYDVKMKEKGDIPEGYSVSREKKERFSLILESASTNQTSMYLCASSPGTRNTEAFFGQGTRLTVV.